Listed here are 24 T cell receptor beta chains from one sample, sequenced in a study of blood T cell repertoires in COVID-19. Produced via immunoSEQ multiplex PCR; TCRdb's table is partial and in-frame only. Among about 120,000 clones listed, 70% to 85% were seen once. Sequenced sample: peripheral blood. The receptor source for this set is a man aged 65 to 79 with active or convalescent COVID-19.

The V and J genes are TRBV19 and TRBJ1-5; D remains ambiguous. Germline V CDR1 and CDR2: LNHDA, SQIVND (reference sequence). V shed 3 bases and J shed 4 bases, with 19 bases lying between them. The CDR3 contains 17 residues. As DNA, the CDR3 is TGTGCCAGTAGTATTGTCGGGTCGGGTGTTGGAAATCAGCCCCAGCATTTT. It codes for CASSIVGSGVGNQPQHF. The full variable domain, completed using reference TRBV19 and TRBJ1-5, is DGGITQSPKYLFRKEGQNVTLSCEQNLNHDAMYWYRQDPGQGLRLIYYSQIVNDFQKGDIAEGYSVSREKKESFPLTVTSAQKNPTAFYLCASSIVGSGVGNQPQHFGDGTRLSIL.

This clone was counted between two and nine times. The rearrangement uses TRBV4-2 and TRBJ2-7; 9 bases fit TRBD1. Germline V gene lookup returns CDR1 LGHNA and CDR2 YNFKEQ. Losses at the gene ends were 4 bases for V and 3 bases for J; bases not matched to a gene: 7. CDR3 length: 15 amino acids. DNA of the CDR3: TGTGCCAGCAGCCTCCGGACAGGGGAGATCTACGAGCAGTACTTC. Protein: CASSLRTGEIYEQYF.

The V call is TRBV4-2, the J call TRBJ1-1, with D maybe TRBD1 (6 bases). Per germline, CDR1 LGHNA and CDR2 YNFKEQ. V was cut by 8 bases and J by 3 bases, with 13 bases left in between. The CDR3 runs to 13 residues. CDR3 in amino acids: CASQLNRDTEAFF. CDR3 nucleotide sequence: TGTGCCAGCCAACTGAACAGGGACACTGAAGCTTTCTTT.

CDR3 in amino acids: CASSLARGRDNSPLHF. The CDR3 nucleotides are TGTGCCAGCAGCTTAGCCCGAGGCAGGGATAATTCACCCCTCCACTTT. This chain joins TRBV7-8 and TRBJ1-6; D is possibly TRBD1 (5 bases). Germline CDR1 SGHVS, CDR2 FQNEAQ. The CDR3 spans 16 residues. The V end was cut by 0 bases, the J end by 5 bases, with 11 bases between.

The chain couples TRBV28 to TRBJ2-7; 10 nucleotides align to TRBD1. The CDR3 covers 18 residues. CDR1 is MDHEN, CDR2 SYDVKM, per germline. The ends lost 2 bases at V and 4 bases at J; junction bases unmatched: 14. The CDR3 DNA reads TGTGCCAGCAGTTTACCCGACAGGGGGCTACGTTTCGGATACGAGCAGTACTTC. Protein product: CASSLPDRGLRFGYEQYF.

This clone has just a few counts. The chain couples TRBV30 to TRBJ1-2; D uncertain. The CDR3 runs 11 residues. V was shortened by 5 bases and J by 4 bases, with 8 bases between the two germline ends. Germline lookup yields CDR1 GTSNPN and CDR2 SVGIG (reference sequence). Written as DNA, the CDR3 is TGTGCCTGGTACTATCCCTATGGCTACACCTTC. This sequence encodes CAWYYPYGYTF.

The chain uses TRBV3-1 (or the pseudogene TRBV3-2) and TRBJ2-7; D is ambiguous. The germline V and J ends were trimmed by 1 base and 2 bases, with 9 bases remaining between them. CDR1 and CDR2 (germline): LGHDT, YNNKEL (reference sequence). This CDR3 is built from 14 residues. In DNA, the CDR3 is TGTGCCAGCAGCCAAGGAGGATACGCCTACGAGCAGTACTTC. Translated, it gives CASSQGGYAYEQYF.

This clone was observed a handful of times. V gene TRBV10-1 combines with J gene TRBJ2-7, with 7 positions matching TRBD2. The germline CDR1 and CDR2 sequences are WNHNN and SYGVQD (reference sequence). V was pared by 0 bases and J by 6 bases, with 8 bases of the junction left unmatched. The CDR3 contains 15 residues. The CDR3 DNA reads TGCGCCAGCAGTGAGTCCCAGCGGGAAGCCCTCGAGCAGTACTTC. This codes for CASSESQREALEQYF.

V is TRBV7-7 and J is TRBJ2-1; D ambiguous. Germline V gene sequence: CDR1 SSHAT, CDR2 FNYEAQ (reference sequence). Trimming took off 2 bases at V and 6 bases at J, with 11 bases between the two ends. The CDR3 covers 14 residues. The CDR3 here is CASSLRLGSNEQFF. The CDR3 DNA is TGTGCCAGCAGCTTACGACTTGGAAGCAATGAGCAGTTCTTC.

In the case of this clone: One end of the junction does not line up with germline, which may come from a read error. J is TRBJ1-2 and V is TRBV5-1; TRBD1 is a possible D gene (6 bases). Per the germline V gene, CDR1 is SGHRS and CDR2 is YFSETQ. The CDR3 is 16 residues long. CDR3 bases: TGCGCCCGCAGCGGCACTGGGGGGGGGCTCCCTTATGGCTACACCTTC. This sequence encodes CARSGTGGGLPYGYTF.

In regard to this clone: This specimen includes other DNA sequences encoding the same CDR3. This chain connects TRBV7-9 to TRBJ2-3; 8 nucleotides agree with TRBD2. CDR1 and CDR2 (germline): SEHNR, FQNEAQ (reference sequence). There are 14 residues in the CDR3. The J segment lost 2 bases and the V segment lost 5 bases, leaving 3 bases of the junction unmatched. The CDR3 coding sequence is TGTGCCAGCAGCCCGGGGGGGTCCACAGATACGCAGTATTTT. Amino acids: CASSPGGSTDTQYF.

The chain links TRBV11-3 to TRBJ2-2; D is perhaps TRBD2 (5 bases). Germline V CDR1 and CDR2: SGHNT, YENEEA. V shed 5 bases and J shed 4 bases, with 17 bases lying between them. The CDR3 is 16 residues long. CDR3 DNA sequence: TGTGCCAGCAGCGGTAGCGCATCAAAGGGCACCGGGGAGCTGTTTTTT. Translating gives CASSGSASKGTGELFF.

V and J are TRBV28 and TRBJ2-5; TRBD2 agrees at 11 bases. V was pared by 5 bases and J by 2 bases, with 7 bases of the junction left unmatched. The CDR3 is 16 amino acids. The germline V gene encodes CDR1 MDHEN and CDR2 SYDVKM. CDR3 sequence (DNA): TGTGCCAGCAGTCGCCCGGGACTAGCGGAACAAGAGACCCAGTACTTC. It yields the protein CASSRPGLAEQETQYF. Using reference TRBV28 and TRBJ2-5 for the parts outside the CDR3, the full variable domain is DVKVTQSSRYLVKRTGEKVFLECVQDMDHENMFWYRQDPGLGLRLIYFSYDVKMKEKGDIPEGYSVSREKKERFSLILESASTNQTSMYLCASSRPGLAEQETQYFGPGTRLLVL.

This clone was found a few times. The chain links TRBV6-2 or TRBV6-3 to TRBJ2-7; D unclear. The length of the CDR3 is 11 residues. Per the germline V gene, CDR1 is MNHEY and CDR2 is SVGEGT. Trimming pared 4 bases from V and 4 bases from J, leaving 5 bases between. The CDR3 sequence is CASSLEYEQYF. Written as DNA, the CDR3 is TGTGCCAGCAGTTTAGAGTACGAGCAGTACTTC.

The V and J genes are TRBV10-3 and TRBJ1-2; a possible D gene is TRBD1 (6 bases). The ends were cut back, 6 bases at V and 3 bases at J, with 11 bases in the middle. Germline CDR1 is ENHRY and CDR2 is SYGVKD. CDR3 length equals 13 residues. This chain's CDR3 is CAIRTGEDYGYTF. CDR3 DNA sequence: TGTGCCATCAGGACAGGTGAGGACTATGGCTACACCTTC.

The chain has TRBV4-3 and TRBJ1-1; the match to TRBD1 covers 8 bases. V lost 1 base to trimming and J lost 2 bases; unmatched junction nucleotides: 6. The CDR3 loop spans 16 amino acids. Germline V lookup: CDR1 LGHNA, CDR2 YSLEER. The CDR3 DNA is TGCGCCAGCAGCCAAGGTTATGGACAGGGAAACACTGAAGCTTTCTTT. This encodes CASSQGYGQGNTEAFF.

The CDR3 DNA reads as TGTGCCAGCAGCTTCACAGGCCCCCCTGGAAACACCATATATTTT. This sequence encodes CASSFTGPPGNTIYF. The V call is TRBV11-1, the J call TRBJ1-3; the D gene is possibly TRBD1 (5 bases). With 3 bases removed from V and 2 bases from J, the gap between germline ends came to 11 bases. The CDR3 sequence is 15 residues long. Germline lookup yields CDR1 SGHAT and CDR2 FQDESV (reference sequence).

The CDR3 loop is CASAGPGIVQYF. CDR3 nucleotide sequence: TGTGCCAGCGCTGGCCCGGGGATCGTTCAGTACTTC. The chain recombines TRBV25-1 with TRBJ2-4; TRBD2 is a possible D gene (5 bases). The germline V gene has CDR1 MGHDK and CDR2 SYGVNS. With 8 bases removed from V and 11 bases from J, the gap between germline ends came to 16 bases. This CDR3 contains 12 residues.

The chain couples TRBV28 to TRBJ2-3, with a weak D call TRBD1 (5 bases). This CDR3 spans 15 amino acids. V was trimmed by 3 bases and J by 2 bases, leaving 12 bases between them. Germline CDR1 reads MDHEN; CDR2 reads SYDVKM. The CDR3 reads CASSLYQGFTDTQYF. The CDR3 DNA sequence: TGTGCCAGCAGTTTGTATCAGGGCTTCACAGATACGCAGTATTTT.

V usage is TRBV5-1 and J usage is TRBJ2-2; TRBD2 might be the D (5 bases). This CDR3 has 16 amino acids. V lost 4 bases and J 1 base, leaving 14 bases between the germline ends. Germline V gene data show CDR1 as SGHRS and CDR2 as YFSETQ. CDR3 nucleotide sequence: TGCGCCAGCAGCGGCGGACCTGGGAGGAACACCGGGGAGCTGTTTTTT. It translates to CASSGGPGRNTGELFF.

The chain joins TRBV4-3 to TRBJ2-2; D unclear. The CDR3 runs to 16 residues. V was cut by 4 bases and J by 5 bases, with 17 bases left in between. Germline loops: CDR1 LGHNA, CDR2 YSLEER. CDR3 sequence (DNA): TGCGCCAGCAGCCTAAACTTCGGTTTGTTTACCGGGGAGCTGTTTTTT. Amino acids: CASSLNFGLFTGELFF.

In its sample, this clone was seen once. The chain employs TRBV7-3 and TRBJ1-5, with D possibly TRBD1 on 6 matching bases. The CDR3 is made up of 15 amino acids. Germline CDR1 is SGHTA and CDR2 is FQGTGA. V lost 5 bases, J lost 1 base, and 12 bases lay in between. CDR3 amino acids: CASSPSGGSNQPQHF. CDR3 nucleotides: TGTGCCAGCAGCCCCTCGGGGGGCAGCAATCAGCCCCAGCATTTT.

V is TRBV4-3 and J is TRBJ1-2; 10 bases agree with TRBD1. J was trimmed by 4 bases and V by 1 base; bases with no gene match: 6. From germline, CDR1 is LGHNA and CDR2 YSLEER. The CDR3 has 16 amino acids. The CDR3 sequence is CASSQAPGQGIYGYTF. The DNA for the CDR3 is TGCGCCAGCAGCCAAGCGCCGGGACAGGGGATCTATGGCTACACCTTC.

The chain employs TRBV6-5 and TRBJ2-3; 14 nucleotides line up with TRBD2. V trimming: 9 bases; J trimming: 6 bases; junction bases outside the gene matches: 8. The CDR3 contains 15 residues. In germline, CDR1 is MNHEY, CDR2 SVGAGI. The chain's CDR3 is CASKTSGRAGDTQYF. CDR3 nucleotide sequence: TGTGCCAGTAAGACTAGCGGGAGGGCCGGGGATACGCAGTATTTT.